The 5 T cell receptor beta chains reported below all come from one sample, sequenced in a study of blood T cell repertoires in COVID-19. Sequencing was performed with immunoSEQ multiplex PCR; in TCRdb, only in-frame clones are kept and a portion is missing. This table holds under 350,000 clones, around four fifths found once. Sequencing used peripheral blood. The receptors here all came from a woman in her 50s who had recovered from COVID-19.

J is TRBJ2-7 and V is TRBV30; a weak D match, TRBD2 (5 bases). Trimming shortened V by 0 bases and J by 4 bases, and 7 bases separated the two germline ends. The germline V gene has CDR1 GTSNPN and CDR2 SVGIG (reference sequence). CDR3 length: 12 amino acids. The CDR3 DNA follows: TGTGCCTGGAGTGTACGGAGGTACGAGCAGTACTTC. As protein: CAWSVRRYEQYF. The full variable domain, in which reference TRBV30 and TRBJ2-7 provide the parts outside the CDR3, is SQTIHQWPATLVQPVGSPLSLECTVEGTSNPNLYWYRQAAGRGLQLLFYSVGIGQISSEVPQNLSASRPQDRQFILSSKKLLLSDSGFYLCAWSVRRYEQYFGPGTRLTVT.

CDR3 DNA sequence: TGTGCCAGCAGTTACTCGAGAACTACTAGCGGGGGGAGGGATGAGCAGTTCTTC. This codes for CASSYSRTTSGGRDEQFF. V is TRBV6-2 or TRBV6-3 and J is TRBJ2-1; 12 bases are shared with TRBD2. J gave up 8 bases and V 0 bases, and 11 bases lay outside the gene matches. CDR3 size: 18 residues. Per the germline V gene, CDR1 is MNHEY and CDR2 is SVGEGT.

The chain carries TRBV19 and TRBJ1-5; D unclear. In germline, CDR1 is LNHDA, CDR2 SQIVND (reference sequence). The CDR3 totals 13 residues. V lost 3 bases, J lost 7 bases, and 10 bases lay in between. CDR3 loop: CASSIREWQPQHF. The CDR3 bases are TGTGCCAGTAGTATTAGGGAGTGGCAGCCCCAGCATTTT.

The chain uses TRBV5-1 and TRBJ1-5; 8 bases match TRBD1. Trimming removed 3 bases from V and 6 bases from J; junction bases left unmatched: 8. From germline, CDR1 is SGHRS and CDR2 YFSETQ. The CDR3 runs 15 residues. The CDR3 region has the DNA TGCGCCAGCAGCTCAGCAGGGGGCGTCGGTCAGCCCCAGCATTTT. This translates into CASSSAGGVGQPQHF.

This clone was found a few times. V gene TRBV27 combines with J gene TRBJ2-7; TRBD1 matches 8 bases. Trimming took 10 bases from V and 3 from J; bases not matched to a gene: 11. The CDR3 length is 14 residues. Germline CDR1 is MNHEY and CDR2 is SMNVEV (reference sequence). This chain's CDR3 is CATSPGTGGYEQYF. DNA of the CDR3: TGTGCCACCTCCCCGGGTACAGGGGGCTACGAGCAGTACTTC.